The 30 T cell receptor beta chains in this list originate from one sample, sequenced in a study of metastatic and nonmetastatic thyroid tumors. TCRdb reassembled clones from the PCR reads with MiXCR. The table records about 93,000 clones, 8% to 9.5% of them present only once. No treatment of any kind had been given to any patient before thyroid surgery. The sample comprised blood. The receptor source for this set is a female donor with papillary thyroid cancer or a benign thyroid nodule (not recorded which). Some clones in this sample may be carry-over from other donors' samples.

This clone has only a few counts. At one boundary the junction diverges from the germline segment, which might be a read error. Distinct nucleotide sequences in the sample also encode this CDR3. The chain has TRBV27 and TRBJ1-4; TRBD1 matches at 8 bases. Germline assignment: CDR1 MNHEY and CDR2 SMNVEV (reference sequence). CDR3 length equals 14 residues. CDR3 in amino acids: CASSRTGTNEKLFF. The CDR3 DNA follows: TGTGCCAGCAGTCGGACAGGGACTAATGAGAAACTGTTTTTT.

This clone has more than one count but fewer than ten. This could be a read error, since a much larger clone is one nucleotide away. The V and J genes are TRBV12-3 or TRBV12-4 and TRBJ2-2; tentative D call: TRBD2 (5 bases). The CDR3 has 15 residues. In nucleotides, the CDR3 is TGTGCCAGCAGTCTGAGGGTGGGGTGGGCCGGGGAGCTGCTTTTT. Protein: CASSLRVGWAGELLF.

This clone has a count of ten or more. This chain connects TRBV12-3 or TRBV12-4 to TRBJ2-3; tentatively, D is TRBD1 (6 bases). V gave up 5 bases and J gave up 2 bases, with 14 bases separating them. This CDR3 comprises 15 residues. The CDR3 DNA is TGTGCCAGCAGTCCACAGGGAACCATCACAGATACGCAGTATTTT. As protein: CASSPQGTITDTQYF.

About this clone: Other nucleotide sequences from this sample produce the same CDR3. The CDR3 DNA is TGTGCCAGCAGTGCGAAAGGGGCAGGGGGTCTGTATGGCTACACCTTC. Translated: CASSAKGAGGLYGYTF. V and J are TRBV6-1 and TRBJ1-2, with 7 nucleotides matching TRBD1. This CDR3 contains 16 residues. CDR1 is MNHNS and CDR2 is SASEGT in the germline V gene. The trim removed 4 bases at V and 5 bases at J, leaving 13 bases unmatched.

This clone turned up a few times. The chain employs TRBV4-1 and TRBJ1-2; TRBD1 aligns across 9 bases. Trimming took 10 bases from V and 8 from J; bases not matched to a gene: 11. The germline gives CDR1 MGHRA, CDR2 YSYEKL. The CDR3 sequence is 13 residues long. This CDR3 is CATAEGTGYGYTF. The CDR3 coding sequence is TGCGCCACCGCTGAGGGGACAGGGTACGGCTACACCTTC.

The chain recombines TRBV7-2 with TRBJ2-1, with TRBD2 matching over 9 bases. CDR3 size: 14 residues. Germline CDR1 reads SGHTA; CDR2 reads FQGNSA. J gave up 6 bases and V 7 bases, and 7 bases lay outside the gene matches. CDR3 nucleotide sequence: TGTGCCAGCATCGACCGGCGGGGGGGCAATGAGCAGTTCTTC. It translates to CASIDRRGGNEQFF.

This clone was observed at least ten times. The rearrangement uses TRBV11-1 and TRBJ2-1, with 12 bases aligning to TRBD2. V shed 5 bases, J shed 6 bases, and the junction held 8 bases outside the gene matches. This CDR3 is 16 amino acids long. Germline CDR1 reads SGHAT; CDR2 reads FQDESV (reference sequence). The CDR3 DNA reads TGTGCCAGCAGCCCGAAGACTAGCGGGGGAGGCAATGAGCAGTTCTTC. Amino acids: CASSPKTSGGGNEQFF.

This chain connects TRBV27 to TRBJ2-1, with 12 bases that match TRBD2. CDR1 MNHEY and CDR2 SMNVEV come from the germline V gene (reference sequence). The V gene end was trimmed by 5 bases and the J gene end by 4 bases; junction bases not matched to a gene: 12. The length of the CDR3 is 18 residues. CDR3 DNA: TGTGCCAGCAGTATCGGGACTAGCGGGTACCTACAGTACAATGAGCAGTTCTTC. This encodes CASSIGTSGYLQYNEQFF.

This clone came up many times. The chain employs TRBV4-2 and TRBJ2-1; the D is unclear. CDR3 length: 15 amino acids. Per germline, CDR1 LGHNA and CDR2 YNFKEQ. V gave up 0 bases and J gave up 5 bases, with 11 bases separating them. The CDR3 DNA reads TGTGCCAGCAGCCAAGATGCAGGAACCCACAATGAGCAGTTCTTC. Translation gives CASSQDAGTHNEQFF.

Of note for this clone: A single base separates this from a much larger clone, so it may be a read error. This rearrangement joins TRBV29-1 to TRBJ1-2; the D is unclear. The V gene lost 8 bases and the J gene lost 7 bases, with 17 bases spanning the gap. Germline V CDR1 and CDR2: SQVTM, ANQGSEA. The CDR3 totals 12 residues. The CDR3 nucleotides are TGCAGCCATGCGGGCGGGAACCCTGGCTACACCTTC. It translates to CSHAGGNPGYTF.

The chain links TRBV20-1 to TRBJ1-5; weak D call: TRBD1 (5 bases). This CDR3 comprises 15 residues. V was cut by 5 bases and J by 6 bases, with 20 bases left in between. Germline CDR1 reads DFQATT; CDR2 reads SNEGSKA (reference sequence). This CDR3 is CSALPLGGFGQPQHF. DNA of the CDR3: TGCAGTGCTCTACCCCTCGGGGGTTTCGGTCAGCCCCAGCATTTT.

This clone occurred many times. The V and J genes are TRBV4-1 and TRBJ2-2; D tentatively reads TRBD1 or TRBD2 (5 bases each). V gave up 4 bases and J gave up 5 bases, with 14 bases separating them. The CDR3 length is 15 residues. Germline values: CDR1 MGHRA, CDR2 YSYEKL. The CDR3 is CASSPERGPTGELFF. In DNA, the CDR3 is TGCGCCAGCAGCCCGGAGAGGGGCCCGACCGGGGAGCTGTTTTTT.

This clone was seen only a few times. One end of the junction is discordant with germline, which a read error may explain. The chain joins TRBV2 to TRBJ2-2; D perhaps matches TRBD2 (6 bases). Germline lookup yields CDR1 SNHLY and CDR2 FYNNEI. The CDR3 contains 15 residues. The CDR3 nucleotides read TGTGCTACCTTTCGGGAGCGCTCGAACACCTGGGAGCTGTTTTTT. Translation gives CATFRERSNTWELFF.

This clone was observed many times. The chain combines TRBV6-4 with TRBJ2-3; TRBD2 matches 11 bases. Germline-derived CDR1 and CDR2 are MRHNA and SNTAGT. This CDR3 region has 16 residues. J was trimmed by 5 bases and V by 5 bases; bases with no gene match: 9. This chain's CDR3 is CASSPGSGGAGDTQYF. The CDR3, as DNA: TGTGCCAGCAGTCCTGGTAGCGGGGGGGCCGGAGATACGCAGTATTTT.

This clone was found many times. The V and J genes are TRBV18 and TRBJ1-2; D perhaps matches TRBD1 (6 bases). Germline CDR1 is KGHSH and CDR2 is LQKENI. Deletions cut 4 bases from V and 3 bases from J, with 9 bases between. The CDR3 covers 13 residues. CDR3 in DNA: TGTGCCAGCTCACAGGGGGGTGACTATGGCTACACCTTC. Protein sequence: CASSQGGDYGYTF.

At least ten counts were recorded for this clone. This chain connects TRBV10-1 to TRBJ1-2, with D unresolved. CDR3 length equals 11 residues. Germline values: CDR1 WNHNN, CDR2 SYGVQD (reference sequence). The V end was cut by 4 bases, the J end by 3 bases, with 3 bases between. The CDR3 DNA follows: TGCGCCAGCAGTGGGGACTATGGCTACACCTTC. Its protein is CASSGDYGYTF.

About this clone itself: A much bigger clone sits one base away, suggesting this may be a read error. The chain is built from TRBV6-1 and TRBJ2-3; the D is unclear. The V gene lost 6 bases and the J gene lost 1 base, with 11 bases spanning the gap. The CDR3 consists of 14 residues. Germline V gene sequence: CDR1 MNHNS, CDR2 SASEGT. The chain's CDR3 is CASSSFHGTDTQYF. CDR3 nucleotide sequence: TGTGCCAGCAGCTCCTTCCATGGCACAGATACGCAGTATTTT.

This clone showed up many times. CDR3 sequence (DNA): TGTGCCACCAGCCCGCGGGACAGGGGGCGCAATGAGCAGTTCTTC. This codes for CATSPRDRGRNEQFF. The gene calls are TRBV15 and TRBJ2-1, with 12 positions matching TRBD1. The trim removed 5 bases at V and 6 bases at J, leaving 5 bases unmatched. Germline V gene sequence: CDR1 LNHNV, CDR2 YYDKDF (reference sequence). The CDR3 is 15 amino acids.

In this sample, this clone turned up many times. The chain recombines TRBV6-2 or TRBV6-3 with TRBJ2-6, with D maybe TRBD1 (5 bases). Per the germline V gene, CDR1 is MNHEY and CDR2 is SVGEGT. V gave up 0 bases and J gave up 0 bases, with 15 bases separating them. The CDR3 runs to 19 residues. This chain's CDR3 is CASSYSTGYWASGANVLTF. The CDR3 nucleotides are TGTGCCAGCAGTTACTCTACAGGCTATTGGGCCTCTGGGGCCAACGTCCTGACTTTC.

This clone appeared many times. The chain uses TRBV9 and TRBJ1-3, with 8 bases fitting TRBD1. This CDR3 has 15 residues. V gave up 0 bases and J gave up 4 bases; unmatched junction bases: 3. Germline V gene lookup returns CDR1 SGDLS and CDR2 YYNGEE. CDR3 amino acids: CASSVGQGLGNTIYF. The CDR3 nucleotides are TGTGCCAGCAGCGTAGGACAGGGGCTAGGAAACACCATATATTTT.

Ten or more counts support this clone. The chain combines TRBV19 with TRBJ2-7; tentatively, D is TRBD1 (6 bases). Trimming removed 6 bases at V and 2 bases at J, with 14 bases between. Germline CDR1 reads LNHDA; CDR2 reads SQIVND (reference sequence). This CDR3 spans 14 amino acids. CDR3 protein: CASSPIGTTYEQYF. CDR3 coding DNA: TGTGCCAGTAGCCCCATTGGGACAACCTACGAGCAGTACTTC.

This clone occurred a few times. V gene TRBV5-6 combines with J gene TRBJ2-3, with a tentative D call TRBD1 (6 bases). The CDR3 consists of 13 residues. V was shortened by 2 bases and J by 7 bases, with 11 bases between the two germline ends. Germline V gene data show CDR1 as SGHDT and CDR2 as YYEEEE. The CDR3 is CASSFPQGNTQYF. The CDR3 DNA sequence: TGTGCCAGCAGCTTTCCACAGGGAAATACGCAGTATTTT.

This clone showed up many times. J is TRBJ2-3 and V is TRBV24-1, with TRBD2 identical over 11 bases. The CDR3 has 15 amino acids. Germline lookup yields CDR1 KGHDR and CDR2 SFDVKD. V lost 7 bases to trimming and J lost 3 bases; unmatched junction nucleotides: 5. DNA for the CDR3: TGTGCCACCAGCGATAGCGGGGGGGCAACAGATACGCAGTATTTT. Amino acids: CATSDSGGATDTQYF.

This clone has at least ten counts. The chain employs TRBV20-1 and TRBJ2-7; TRBD1 agrees at 7 bases. The CDR3 is made up of 14 amino acids. With 6 bases clipped from V and 3 bases from J, the junction kept 11 bases outside the gene matches. Germline V gene data show CDR1 as DFQATT and CDR2 as SNEGSKA (reference sequence). CDR3 bases: TGCAGTGCCGAGGGACAGTTGAGGAACTACGAGCAGTACTTC. It encodes CSAEGQLRNYEQYF.

This clone was recorded at least ten times. The genes are TRBV14 and TRBJ1-5; D call uncertain. Germline V gene sequence: CDR1 SGHDN, CDR2 FVKESK. The CDR3 runs 13 residues. The V end was cut by 3 bases, the J end by 0 bases, with 3 bases between. In nucleotides, the CDR3 is TGTGCCAGCAGCCAGAATAGCAATCAGCCCCAGCATTTT. Residues: CASSQNSNQPQHF. Supplemented by reference TRBV14 and TRBJ1-5, the full variable domain reads EAGVTQFPSHSVIEKGQTVTLRCDPISGHDNLYWYRRVMGKEIKFLLHFVKESKQDESGMPNNRFLAERTGGTYSTLKVQPAELEDSGVYFCASSQNSNQPQHFGDGTRLSIL.

The chain couples TRBV30 to TRBJ1-5, with D unclear. The CDR3 loop spans 15 amino acids. Trimming removed 3 bases at V and 6 bases at J, with 18 bases between. Germline-derived CDR1 and CDR2 are GTSNPN and SVGIG (reference sequence). The CDR3 DNA reads as TGTGCCTGGAGAGCGGAAGGCGTGCGTGGTCAGCCCCAGCATTTT. Translating it yields CAWRAEGVRGQPQHF.

This clone was counted ten times or more. This chain joins TRBV7-9 and TRBJ1-1; weak D call: TRBD1 (6 bases). The V end lost 3 bases, the J end lost 5 bases, and 13 bases lay between the germline ends. Germline CDR1 and CDR2: SEHNR and FQNEAQ (reference sequence). The CDR3 totals 14 residues. CDR3 residues: CASSFAGAGTEAFF. In DNA, the CDR3 is TGTGCCAGCAGCTTTGCAGGGGCTGGGACTGAAGCTTTCTTT.

V usage is TRBV20-1 and J usage is TRBJ2-3, with 7 nucleotides matching TRBD2. Germline V lookup: CDR1 DFQATT, CDR2 SNEGSKA (reference sequence). Losses at the gene ends were 4 bases for V and 1 base for J; bases not matched to a gene: 5. The CDR3 runs to 14 residues. The CDR3 region is CSATVAGGTDTQYF. CDR3 sequence (DNA): TGCAGTGCTACGGTAGCGGGTGGCACAGATACGCAGTATTTT.

In its sample, this clone was seen many times. J is TRBJ1-1 and V is TRBV19; D uncertain. V was clipped by 7 bases and J by 3 bases, with 24 bases between them. Germline V gives CDR1 LNHDA, CDR2 SQIVND (reference sequence). The CDR3 totals 17 residues. The CDR3 protein is CASTIARRAGRDTEAFF. The CDR3 coding sequence is TGTGCCAGTACCATCGCCCGCCGTGCGGGAAGGGACACTGAAGCTTTCTTT.

This clone was counted ten times or more. This sequence joins TRBV9 and TRBJ1-2; D possibly corresponds to TRBD1 (6 bases). The V end was cut by 4 bases, the J end by 8 bases, with 15 bases between. The germline V gene has CDR1 SGDLS and CDR2 YYNGEE. CDR3 size: 13 residues. The CDR3 DNA reads TGTGCCAGCAGCCCCCAACAGGGTTGGGGCTACACCTTC. This gives the protein CASSPQQGWGYTF.